Reported below is one TCR beta chain. Some clones are missing from TCRdb's copy, which holds only in-frame ones; the method was immunoSEQ multiplex PCR. The sample has roughly 92,000 clones; 75% to 95% are singletons. The data are from a study of blood T cell repertoires in COVID-19. Study context: The United States, Italy and Spain provided the acute and convalescent COVID-19 samples. PBMCs, B-cell-depleted T cells, or T cells provided the cDNA or gDNA that made up the material.

Germline CDR1 and CDR2: SGHRS and YFSETQ. V was trimmed by 0 bases and J by 2 bases, leaving 9 bases between them. This CDR3 has 14 amino acids. Sequencing was done on a sample of peripheral blood. The chain combines TRBV5-1 with TRBJ2-7; TRBD1 might be the D (6 bases). The clonotype comes from a man aged 50 to 60 with acute or convalescent COVID-19. For the CDR3, the DNA is TGCGCCAGCAGCTTGGTTGGGGGCCCCTACGAGCAGTACTTC. This gives the protein CASSLVGGPYEQYF.